The sequence of this T cell receptor beta chain was determined in a study of control samples from healthy donors and cancer patients. The assay was immunoSEQ multiplex PCR, and TCRdb's table has in-frame clones only and misses some. This table holds 100,000 or so clones, approximately 82% found once. Looked up from germline, CDR1 is SNHLY and CDR2 is FYNNEI. The CDR3 has 16 residues. Trimming took off 4 bases at V and 0 bases at J, with 10 bases between the two ends. V usage is TRBV2 and J usage is TRBJ2-6; TRBD2 might be the D (5 bases). The source material was blood. This receptor was obtained from a woman aged 55-69 years in good health. The CDR3 DNA is TGTGCCAGCAGTGTCGGACTTCTCTCTGGGGCCAACGTCCTGACTTTC. It encodes CASSVGLLSGANVLTF.